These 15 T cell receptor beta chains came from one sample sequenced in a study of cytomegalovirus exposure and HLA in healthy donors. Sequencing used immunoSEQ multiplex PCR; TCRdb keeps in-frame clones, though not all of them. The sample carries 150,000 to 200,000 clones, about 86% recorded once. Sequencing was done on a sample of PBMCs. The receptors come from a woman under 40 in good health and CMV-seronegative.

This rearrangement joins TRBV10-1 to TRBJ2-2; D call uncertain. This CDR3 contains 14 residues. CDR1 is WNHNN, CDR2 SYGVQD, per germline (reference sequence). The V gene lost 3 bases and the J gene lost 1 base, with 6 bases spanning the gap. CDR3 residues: CASSDRMNTGELFF. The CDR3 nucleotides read TGCGCCAGCAGTGACAGGATGAACACCGGGGAGCTGTTTTTT.

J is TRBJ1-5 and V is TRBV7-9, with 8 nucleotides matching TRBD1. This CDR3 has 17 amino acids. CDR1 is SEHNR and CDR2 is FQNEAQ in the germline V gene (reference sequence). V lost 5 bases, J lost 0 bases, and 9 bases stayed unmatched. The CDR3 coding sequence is TGTGCCAGCAGCCTTGGGACAGGCGACTATAGCAATCAGCCCCAGCATTTT. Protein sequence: CASSLGTGDYSNQPQHF.

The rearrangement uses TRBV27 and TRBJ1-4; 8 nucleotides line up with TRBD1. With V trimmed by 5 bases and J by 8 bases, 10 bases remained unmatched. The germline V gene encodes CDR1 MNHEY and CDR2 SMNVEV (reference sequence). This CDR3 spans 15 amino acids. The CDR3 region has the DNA TGTGCCAGCAGTCAGACCCAGGGGGCTGTAGAAAAACTGTTTTTT. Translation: CASSQTQGAVEKLFF.

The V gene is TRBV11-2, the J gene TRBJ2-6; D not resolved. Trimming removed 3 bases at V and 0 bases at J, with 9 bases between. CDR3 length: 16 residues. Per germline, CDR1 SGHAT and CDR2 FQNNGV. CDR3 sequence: CASSFLRGSGANVLTF. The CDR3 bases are TGTGCCAGCAGCTTTCTACGCGGCTCTGGGGCCAACGTCCTGACTTTC.

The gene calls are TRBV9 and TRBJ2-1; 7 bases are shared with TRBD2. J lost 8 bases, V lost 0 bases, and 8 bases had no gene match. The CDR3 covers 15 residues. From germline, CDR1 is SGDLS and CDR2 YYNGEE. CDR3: CASSVATSPGYEQFF. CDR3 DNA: TGTGCCAGCAGCGTAGCGACTAGCCCTGGGTATGAGCAGTTCTTC. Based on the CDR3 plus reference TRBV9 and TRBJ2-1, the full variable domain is DSGVTQTPKHLITATGQRVTLRCSPRSGDLSVYWYQQSLDQGLQFLIQYYNGEERAKGNILERFSAQQFPDLHSELNLSSLELGDSALYFCASSVATSPGYEQFFGPGTRLTVL.

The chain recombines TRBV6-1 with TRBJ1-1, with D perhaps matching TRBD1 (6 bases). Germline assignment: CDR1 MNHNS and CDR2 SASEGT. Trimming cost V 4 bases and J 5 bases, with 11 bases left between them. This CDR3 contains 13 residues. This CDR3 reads CASSVQGRTEAFF. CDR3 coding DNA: TGTGCCAGCAGTGTACAGGGAAGGACTGAAGCTTTCTTT.

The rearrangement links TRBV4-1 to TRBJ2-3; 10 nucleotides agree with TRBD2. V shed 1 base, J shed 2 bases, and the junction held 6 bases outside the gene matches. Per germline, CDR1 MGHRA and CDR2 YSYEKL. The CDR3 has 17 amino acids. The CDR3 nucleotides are TGCGCCAGCAGCCAAGCCCGAGCGGGGGGGCCCACAGATACGCAGTATTTT. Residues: CASSQARAGGPTDTQYF.

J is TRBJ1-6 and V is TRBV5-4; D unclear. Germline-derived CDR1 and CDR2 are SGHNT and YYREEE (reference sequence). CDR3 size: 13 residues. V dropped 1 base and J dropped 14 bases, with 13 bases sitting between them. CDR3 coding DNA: TGTGCCAGCAGCTTGTGGAGGGCTTCCACCCTCCACTTT. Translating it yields CASSLWRASTLHF.

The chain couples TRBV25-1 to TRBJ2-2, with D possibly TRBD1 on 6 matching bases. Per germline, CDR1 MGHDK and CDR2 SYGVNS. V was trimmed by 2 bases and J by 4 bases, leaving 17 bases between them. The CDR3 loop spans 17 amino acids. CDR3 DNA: TGTGCCAGCAGTGAAGGCAGGGGTTACGAAGGCACCGGGGAGCTGTTTTTT. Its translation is CASSEGRGYEGTGELFF.

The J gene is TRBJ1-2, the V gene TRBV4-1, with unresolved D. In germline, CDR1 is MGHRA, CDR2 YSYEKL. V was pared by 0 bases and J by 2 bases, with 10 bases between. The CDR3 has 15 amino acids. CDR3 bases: TGCGCCAGCAGCCAAGATCGAGCCCCAAACTATGGCTACACCTTC. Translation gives CASSQDRAPNYGYTF.

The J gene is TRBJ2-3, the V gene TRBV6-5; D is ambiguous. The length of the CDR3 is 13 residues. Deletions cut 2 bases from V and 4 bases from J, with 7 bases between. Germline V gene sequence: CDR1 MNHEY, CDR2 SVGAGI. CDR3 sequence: CASSYVPSDTQYF. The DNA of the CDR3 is TGTGCCAGCAGTTACGTCCCCTCAGATACGCAGTATTTT.

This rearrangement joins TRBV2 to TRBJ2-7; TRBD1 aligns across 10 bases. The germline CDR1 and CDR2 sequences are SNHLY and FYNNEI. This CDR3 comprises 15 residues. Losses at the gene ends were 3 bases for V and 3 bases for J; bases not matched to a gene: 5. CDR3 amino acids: CASSDGQGVDYEQYF. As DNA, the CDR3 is TGTGCCAGCAGTGATGGACAGGGGGTGGACTACGAGCAGTACTTC.

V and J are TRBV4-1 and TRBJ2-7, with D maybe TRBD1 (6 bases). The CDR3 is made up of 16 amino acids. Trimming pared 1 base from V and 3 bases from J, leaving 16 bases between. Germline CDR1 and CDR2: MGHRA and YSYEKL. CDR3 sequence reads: CASSQVSWGQVYEQYF. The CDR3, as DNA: TGCGCCAGCAGCCAAGTTTCGTGGGGGCAGGTCTACGAGCAGTACTTC.

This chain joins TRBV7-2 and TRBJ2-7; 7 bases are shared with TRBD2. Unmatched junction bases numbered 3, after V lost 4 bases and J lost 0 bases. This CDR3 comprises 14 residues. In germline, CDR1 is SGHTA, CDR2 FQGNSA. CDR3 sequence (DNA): TGTGCCAGCAGCTCCGGGACTACCTCCTACGAGCAGTACTTC. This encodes CASSSGTTSYEQYF.

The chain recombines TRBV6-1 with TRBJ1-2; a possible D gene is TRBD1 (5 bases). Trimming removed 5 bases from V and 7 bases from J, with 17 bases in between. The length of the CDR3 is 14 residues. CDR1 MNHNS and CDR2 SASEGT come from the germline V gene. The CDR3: CASSPRGGRGGYTF. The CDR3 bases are TGTGCCAGCAGTCCACGGGGGGGACGAGGTGGCTACACCTTC.